These 31 T cell receptor beta chains originate from one sample sequenced in a study of cytomegalovirus exposure and HLA in healthy donors. The PCR had 60 Vbeta and 13 Jbeta primers. Profiled with immunoSEQ multiplex PCR; TCRdb holds only in-frame clones, not every one. The profile covers nearly 110,000 clones, with approximately 79% appearing a single time and 12% to 15% taken by the ten largest. The specimen was PBMCs. All receptors derive from a woman aged 40 to 50 in good health and CMV-seropositive.

V and J are TRBV12-1 and TRBJ1-4. TRBV12-1 is noted as a pseudogene. The CDR3 consists of 15 residues. This chain's CDR3 is CASSFGREGGEKLFF. The CDR3 bases are TGTGCCAGCAGCTTTGGCCGGGAAGGAGGTGAAAAACTGTTTTTT.

This sequence joins TRBV7-2 and TRBJ1-4; TRBD1 is a possible D gene (5 bases). V lost 2 bases and J lost 6, with 13 bases in between. The V gene's germline CDR1 is SGHTA and CDR2 FQGNSA. The CDR3 consists of 15 residues. The CDR3 protein is CASSLTSGVDEKLFF. CDR3 nucleotide sequence: TGTGCCAGCAGCTTAACTTCGGGGGTAGATGAAAAACTGTTTTTT.

This clone was detected only once. V gene TRBV4-3 combines with J gene TRBJ1-5; a weak D match, TRBD1 (6 bases). Per germline, CDR1 LGHNA and CDR2 YSLEER. The CDR3 spans 15 residues. Deletions cut 1 base from V and 2 bases from J, with 9 bases between. This CDR3 reads CASSQVAGGNQPQHF. DNA for the CDR3: TGCGCCAGCAGCCAAGTGGCAGGGGGCAATCAGCCCCAGCATTTT.

The chain uses TRBV5-4 and TRBJ2-3, with D possibly TRBD2 on 6 matching bases. This CDR3 region has 14 residues. CDR1 and CDR2 from the germline V gene are SGHNT and YYREEE (reference sequence). Trimming removed 0 bases from V and 4 bases from J, with 9 bases in between. The CDR3 reads CASSLGWRADTQYF. The CDR3 nucleotides read TGTGCCAGCAGCTTGGGGTGGAGGGCAGATACGCAGTATTTT.

The chain carries TRBV10-3 and TRBJ2-1; 8 bases match TRBD2. This CDR3 is built from 15 residues. V lost 4 bases to trimming and J lost 6 bases; unmatched junction nucleotides: 8. In germline, CDR1 is ENHRY, CDR2 SYGVKD. The CDR3 loop reads CAISAGRGASNEQFF. DNA for the CDR3: TGTGCCATCAGTGCCGGGCGGGGGGCCAGCAATGAGCAGTTCTTC.

CDR3 coding DNA: TGTGCCAGCTCACCCCCGGGACAGGGGGGTGAAAAACTGTTTTTT. Encoded protein: CASSPPGQGGEKLFF. The V and J genes are TRBV18 and TRBJ1-4, with 11 bases that match TRBD1. CDR1 is KGHSH, CDR2 LQKENI, per germline. V shed 3 bases, J shed 7 bases, and the junction held 4 bases outside the gene matches. CDR3 length: 15 amino acids.

J is TRBJ1-1 and V is TRBV30; tentatively, D is TRBD1 (5 bases). The germline V gene encodes CDR1 GTSNPN and CDR2 SVGIG (reference sequence). This CDR3 is built from 12 residues. The CDR3 loop is CGGGRKNTEAFF. The CDR3 nucleotides read TGTGGGGGGGGTCGTAAGAACACTGAAGCTTTCTTT.

This clone was recorded only once. V usage is TRBV5-1 and J usage is TRBJ2-5, with 13 bases fitting TRBD2. CDR1 SGHRS and CDR2 YFSETQ come from the germline V gene. The CDR3 runs 15 residues. The J segment lost 5 bases and the V segment lost 3 bases, leaving 4 bases of the junction unmatched. The CDR3 DNA reads as TGCGCCAGCAGCTATGGACTAGCGGGGGACGAGACCCAGTACTTC. It encodes CASSYGLAGDETQYF.

The chain combines TRBV6-1 with TRBJ1-2; 9 bases are shared with TRBD1. Germline V gives CDR1 MNHNS, CDR2 SASEGT. The CDR3 runs 15 residues. Unmatched junction bases numbered 9, after V lost 6 bases and J lost 4 bases. CDR3 protein: CASSLGGGQGYGYTF. Written as DNA, the CDR3 is TGTGCCAGCAGCCTCGGGGGGGGACAGGGCTATGGCTACACCTTC.

The rearrangement uses TRBV7-9 and TRBJ1-1, with D possibly matching TRBD1 (6 bases). The CDR3 is made up of 14 amino acids. In germline, CDR1 is SEHNR, CDR2 FQNEAQ (reference sequence). Trimming took off 3 bases at V and 8 bases at J, with 16 bases between the two ends. CDR3 residues: CASSFLGGQQEAFF. As DNA, the CDR3 is TGTGCCAGCAGCTTTTTAGGGGGACAACAGGAAGCTTTCTTT.

The rearrangement links TRBV2 to TRBJ1-2, with D unresolved. The CDR3 sequence is 11 residues long. V dropped 6 bases and J dropped 8 bases, with 10 bases sitting between them. In germline, CDR1 is SNHLY, CDR2 FYNNEI. CDR3 region: CASSDTAGYTF. CDR3 coding DNA: TGTGCCAGCAGCGACACCGCAGGCTACACCTTC.

J is TRBJ1-5 and V is TRBV27; D gene unclear. Germline V lookup: CDR1 MNHEY, CDR2 SMNVEV (reference sequence). The CDR3 consists of 13 residues. Trimming stripped 6 bases from V and 0 bases from J, with 6 bases between. CDR3 region: CASSTYSNQPQHF. The CDR3 bases are TGTGCCAGCAGCACCTATAGCAATCAGCCCCAGCATTTT.

CDR3 protein: CASSYSGGNTIYF. CDR3 DNA: TGTGCCAGCAGTTACTCCGGTGGAAACACCATATATTTT. The genes are TRBV6-5 and TRBJ1-3; no definite D call. Germline CDR1 reads MNHEY; CDR2 reads SVGAGI. Trimming took 0 bases from V and 3 from J, leaving 3 bases between them. CDR3 size: 13 residues.

This clone was observed a handful of times. This sequence joins TRBV6-5 and TRBJ1-1; the D gene is possibly TRBD1 (5 bases). The CDR3 runs to 15 residues. Per germline, CDR1 MNHEY and CDR2 SVGAGI. The V and J ends lost 0 bases and 3 bases respectively, with 11 bases between them. The CDR3: CASSYSPWGDTEAFF. The CDR3 region has the DNA TGTGCCAGCAGTTACTCCCCCTGGGGGGACACTGAAGCTTTCTTT.

The rearrangement links TRBV9 to TRBJ2-1; 9 bases are shared with TRBD1. The CDR3 is 14 amino acids. V dropped 2 bases and J dropped 9; count of bases not matched to a gene: 6. The germline V gene encodes CDR1 SGDLS and CDR2 YYNGEE. CDR3 sequence (DNA): TGTGCCAGCAGCGTCGGGACAGGGTCCAGTGAGCAGTTCTTC. Residues: CASSVGTGSSEQFF.

V is TRBV6-5 and J is TRBJ2-3; tentatively, D is TRBD1 (5 bases). This CDR3 spans 16 amino acids. Germline assignment: CDR1 MNHEY and CDR2 SVGAGI. Trimming took off 0 bases at V and 2 bases at J, with 12 bases between the two ends. CDR3 sequence: CASSYSRARYTDTQYF. DNA for the CDR3: TGTGCCAGCAGTTACTCCAGGGCCCGATACACAGATACGCAGTATTTT.

The chain employs TRBV30 and TRBJ1-6; 7 positions agree with TRBD1. V was pared by 2 bases and J by 4 bases, with 11 bases of the junction left unmatched. Germline CDR1 GTSNPN, CDR2 SVGIG (reference sequence). CDR3 length: 17 amino acids. CDR3 loop: CAWSISGGMSYNSPLHF. The CDR3 nucleotides read TGTGCCTGGAGTATATCAGGGGGAATGAGTTATAATTCACCCCTCCACTTT.

For the CDR3, the DNA is TGTGCCTGGAGTGTGGCAGGGTTCCAGCCCCAGCATTTT. It specifies CAWSVAGFQPQHF. V gene TRBV30 combines with J gene TRBJ1-5; tentatively, D is TRBD1 (5 bases). V was shortened by 0 bases and J by 7 bases, with 10 bases between the two germline ends. The CDR3 runs 13 residues. Germline-derived CDR1 and CDR2 are GTSNPN and SVGIG (reference sequence).

This clone was counted between two and nine times. The rearrangement uses TRBV30 and TRBJ2-3, with a weak D call TRBD2 (5 bases). The ends were cut back, 2 bases at V and 2 bases at J, with 14 bases in the middle. The CDR3 sequence is 15 residues long. The germline V gene encodes CDR1 GTSNPN and CDR2 SVGIG (reference sequence). CDR3 region: CAWSPAVGDTDTQYF. The CDR3 coding sequence is TGTGCCTGGAGTCCAGCGGTTGGGGACACAGATACGCAGTATTTT.

The rearrangement uses TRBV30 and TRBJ1-4; the match to TRBD1 covers 7 bases. The germline gives CDR1 GTSNPN, CDR2 SVGIG (reference sequence). Unmatched junction bases numbered 14, after V lost 2 bases and J lost 8 bases. The CDR3 is made up of 16 amino acids. The CDR3 sequence is CAWSLTPTGRGEKLFF. CDR3 DNA: TGTGCCTGGAGTTTAACACCGACAGGGCGAGGGGAAAAACTGTTTTTT.

V usage is TRBV6-6 and J usage is TRBJ1-5; D not certain. In germline, CDR1 is MNHNY, CDR2 SVGAGI (reference sequence). This CDR3 spans 13 amino acids. The germline V and J ends were trimmed by 0 bases and 6 bases, with 6 bases remaining between them. In nucleotides, the CDR3 is TGTGCCAGCAGTTACTCCGAGAGTCAGCCCCAGCATTTT. This codes for CASSYSESQPQHF.

This clone has just a few counts. V usage is TRBV2 and J usage is TRBJ1-2; 8 bases are a match to TRBD1. V lost 7 bases, J lost 6 bases, and 7 bases stayed unmatched. Looked up from germline, CDR1 is SNHLY and CDR2 is FYNNEI. CDR3 length: 13 amino acids. The CDR3 here is CASIDPGGNGYTF. DNA of the CDR3: TGTGCCAGCATCGATCCAGGGGGCAATGGCTACACCTTC.

The CDR3 DNA is TGTGCCAGCAGCCCTCATTCCCCCCAGGGAGGTACTGAAGCTTTCTTT. This translates into CASSPHSPQGGTEAFF. V usage is TRBV9 and J usage is TRBJ1-1; possible D gene TRBD1, 5 bases. Deletions cut 4 bases from V and 5 bases from J, with 21 bases between. The CDR3 consists of 16 residues. In germline, CDR1 is SGDLS, CDR2 YYNGEE.

This sequence joins TRBV6-4 and TRBJ2-7; D not certain. V was pared by 3 bases and J by 6 bases, with 9 bases between. The CDR3 length is 12 residues. Germline CDR1 reads MRHNA; CDR2 reads SNTAGT. In DNA form, the CDR3 reads TGTGCCAGCAGTGAAATATTCCGCGAGCAGTACTTC. The encoded protein is CASSEIFREQYF.

This rearrangement joins TRBV18 to TRBJ2-7; TRBD1 matches 11 bases. This CDR3 contains 15 residues. V was clipped by 4 bases and J by 6 bases; unmatched bases: 8. CDR1 and CDR2 (germline): KGHSH, LQKENI. DNA of the CDR3: TGTGCCAGCTCACGTACCGGGACAGGGGGTCGCGAGCAGTACTTC. Residues: CASSRTGTGGREQYF.

CDR3 in DNA: TGCAGTGCTGTTCCTTACAATGAGCAGTTCTTC. It yields the protein CSAVPYNEQFF. This chain links TRBV20-1 with TRBJ2-1; no clear D. This CDR3 contains 11 residues. The V gene's germline CDR1 is DFQATT and CDR2 SNEGSKA (reference sequence). Trimming removed 5 bases from V and 4 bases from J, with 6 bases in between.

Turning to this clone: Germline and junction disagree at one end, which may indicate a read error. The V call is TRBV30, the J call TRBJ1-5; the D gene is possibly TRBD1 (5 bases). CDR1 and CDR2 (germline): GTSNPN, SVGIG (reference sequence). There are 13 residues in the CDR3. The CDR3 loop is CAWSWQGGQPQNF. The CDR3 nucleotides are TGTGCCTGGAGCTGGCAGGGTGGTCAGCCCCAGAATTTT.

In this sample, this clone turned up a few times. The chain combines TRBV10-3 with TRBJ1-1; no reliable D call. The germline gives CDR1 ENHRY, CDR2 SYGVKD. This CDR3 comprises 13 residues. Trimming took 2 bases from V and 4 from J, leaving 8 bases between them. The chain's CDR3 is CAISEMSSTEAFF. The DNA for the CDR3 is TGTGCCATCAGTGAGATGAGTTCCACTGAAGCTTTCTTT.

The chain carries TRBV9 and TRBJ1-1, with D possibly TRBD1 on 5 matching bases. The CDR3 sequence is 15 residues long. CDR1 and CDR2 from the germline V gene are SGDLS and YYNGEE. V lost 4 bases and J 3 bases, leaving 16 bases between the germline ends. CDR3 residues: CASSPGGNRDTEAFF. The CDR3 DNA follows: TGTGCCAGCAGCCCGGGGGGGAATCGGGACACTGAAGCTTTCTTT.

V is TRBV6-5 and J is TRBJ2-7, with 7 bases aligning to TRBD1. Per the germline V gene, CDR1 is MNHEY and CDR2 is SVGAGI. The CDR3 contains 13 residues. With 10 bases clipped from V and 3 bases from J, the junction kept 9 bases outside the gene matches. In DNA form, the CDR3 reads TGTGCCACCAAAGCCGGGACAGTCTACGAGCAGTACTTC. This translates into CATKAGTVYEQYF.

V is TRBV5-1 and J is TRBJ1-1; D not resolved. There are 14 residues in the CDR3. In germline, CDR1 is SGHRS, CDR2 YFSETQ. The V end lost 4 bases, the J end lost 1 base, and 11 bases lay between the germline ends. Written as DNA, the CDR3 is TGCGCCAGCAGCATCTCCGCAGAGAACACTGAAGCTTTCTTT. Protein sequence: CASSISAENTEAFF.